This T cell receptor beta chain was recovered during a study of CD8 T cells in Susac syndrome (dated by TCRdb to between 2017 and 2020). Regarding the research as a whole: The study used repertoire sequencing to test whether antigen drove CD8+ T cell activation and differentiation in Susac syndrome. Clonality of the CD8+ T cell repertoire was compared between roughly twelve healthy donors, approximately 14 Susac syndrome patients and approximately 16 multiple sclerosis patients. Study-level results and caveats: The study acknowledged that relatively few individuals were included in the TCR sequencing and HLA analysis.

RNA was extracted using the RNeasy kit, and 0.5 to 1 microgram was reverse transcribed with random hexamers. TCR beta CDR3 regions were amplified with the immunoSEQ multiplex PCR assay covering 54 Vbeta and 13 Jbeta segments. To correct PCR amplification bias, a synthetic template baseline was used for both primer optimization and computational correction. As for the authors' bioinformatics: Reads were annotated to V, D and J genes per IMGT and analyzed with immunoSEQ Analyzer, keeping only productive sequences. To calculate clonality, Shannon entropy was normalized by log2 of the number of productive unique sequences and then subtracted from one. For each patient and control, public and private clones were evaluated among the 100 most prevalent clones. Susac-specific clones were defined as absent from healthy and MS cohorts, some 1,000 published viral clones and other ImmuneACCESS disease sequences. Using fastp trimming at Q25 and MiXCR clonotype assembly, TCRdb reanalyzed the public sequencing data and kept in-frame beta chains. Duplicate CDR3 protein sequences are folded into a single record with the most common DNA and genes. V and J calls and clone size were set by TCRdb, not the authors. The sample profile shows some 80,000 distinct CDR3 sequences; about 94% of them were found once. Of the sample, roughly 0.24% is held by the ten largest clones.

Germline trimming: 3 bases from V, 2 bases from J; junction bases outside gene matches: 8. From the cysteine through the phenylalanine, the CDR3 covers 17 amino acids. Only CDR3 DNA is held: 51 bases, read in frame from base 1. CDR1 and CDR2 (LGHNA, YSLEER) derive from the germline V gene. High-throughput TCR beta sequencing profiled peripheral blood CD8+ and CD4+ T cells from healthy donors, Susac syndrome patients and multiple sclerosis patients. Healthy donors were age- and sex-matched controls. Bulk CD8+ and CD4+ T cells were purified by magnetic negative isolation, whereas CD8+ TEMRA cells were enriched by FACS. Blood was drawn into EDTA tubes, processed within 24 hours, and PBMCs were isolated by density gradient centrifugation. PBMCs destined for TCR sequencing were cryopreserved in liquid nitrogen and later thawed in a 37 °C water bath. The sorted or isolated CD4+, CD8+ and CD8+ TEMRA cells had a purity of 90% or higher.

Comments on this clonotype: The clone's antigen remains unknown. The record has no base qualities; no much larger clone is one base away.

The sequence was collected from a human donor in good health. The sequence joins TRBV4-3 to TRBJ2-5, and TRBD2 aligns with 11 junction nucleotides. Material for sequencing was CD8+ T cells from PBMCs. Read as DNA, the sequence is TGCGCCAGCAGCCAGACCCTAGCGGGGGGTTGGCAAGAGACCCAGTACTTC. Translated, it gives CASSQTLAGGWQETQYF.